One and the same sample provided the 22 T cell receptor beta chains below, sequenced in a study of shared clonotypes between healthy human individuals (dated by TCRdb to 2019 to 2021). Preparation of the library involved the immunoSEQ multiplex PCR assay. TCRdb took this table from immuneACCESS and kept in-frame rearrangements with V and J called. Such tables lack part of the clones; where checked against another copy, unresolved V genes explain under half of the gap, and the rest is unexplained. For this sample the table gives 95,000 to 120,000 clones, of which roughly two thirds were detected only once. The ten largest account for about 24% of the sample. The specimen was memory CD8+ T cells sorted from blood. The cell subset or site tag for this specimen amounts to: CD45RO+ cells pooled with CCR7-negative TemRA cells. The receptors derive from a woman in her twenties or thirties in good health.

The table lists this clone with a few counts. V is TRBV27 and J is TRBJ2-3, with TRBD2 matching 8 bases. The CDR3 runs to 16 residues. Germline trimming cut 6 bases from V and 0 bases from J; bases unmatched to any gene: 8. Germline V gene sequence: CDR1 MNHEY, CDR2 SMNVEV (reference sequence). The CDR3 nucleotides read TGTGCCAGCAGCCCCCAACTAGCGGCTAGCACAGATACGCAGTATTTT. It yields the protein CASSPQLAASTDTQYF.

This clone was recorded a few times. This rearrangement joins TRBV11-2 to TRBJ2-5, with TRBD2 identical over 9 bases. The J call is uncertain, as TRBJ2-7 better fits the DNA end. The CDR3 has 14 amino acids. The germline gives CDR1 SGHAT, CDR2 FQNNGV. Written as DNA, the CDR3 is TGTGCCAGCAGCCGATCAGCGGGAGGCTACGAGCAGTACTTC. It specifies CASSRSAGGYEQYF.

This chain joins TRBV7-9 and TRBJ2-7; a possible D gene is TRBD2 (6 bases). The CDR3 totals 14 residues. Deletions cut 5 bases from V and 6 bases from J, with 17 bases between. Germline V gives CDR1 SEHNR, CDR2 FQNEAQ (reference sequence). The CDR3 protein is CASSPSRAGREQYF. Here the CDR3 DNA reads TGTGCCAGCAGCCCCTCGCGCGCGGGACGCGAGCAGTACTTC.

The rearrangement links TRBV2 to TRBJ2-1; 8 bases agree with TRBD1. CDR3 size: 15 residues. The germline V gene encodes CDR1 SNHLY and CDR2 FYNNEI. The trim removed 5 bases at V and 7 bases at J, leaving 10 bases unmatched. The CDR3 sequence: CASSFGQGYRNEQFF. CDR3 in DNA: TGTGCCAGCAGTTTCGGACAGGGCTACAGGAATGAGCAGTTCTTC.

V usage is TRBV4-2 and J usage is TRBJ2-1; either TRBD1 or TRBD2 may fit D (6 bases each). The CDR3 runs 12 residues. CDR1 and CDR2 (germline): LGHNA, YNFKEQ. Trimming took off 6 bases at V and 10 bases at J, with 13 bases between the two ends. The CDR3 DNA is TGTGCCAGCAGTCAACTGGGGGGCGAGCAGTTCTTC. As protein: CASSQLGGEQFF.

The CDR3: CASSRGLAYETQYF. In DNA form, the CDR3 reads TGTGCCAGCAGTCGAGGGCTGGCCTACGAGACCCAGTACTTC. V and J are TRBV27 and TRBJ2-5; TRBD2 is a possible D gene (5 bases). The V gene's germline CDR1 is MNHEY and CDR2 SMNVEV (reference sequence). V lost 5 bases and J 5 bases, leaving 15 bases between the germline ends. This CDR3 spans 14 amino acids.

The chain recombines TRBV10-1 with TRBJ2-3; D not certain. V was trimmed by 4 bases and J by 4 bases, leaving 9 bases between them. The germline CDR1 and CDR2 sequences are WNHNN and SYGVQD (reference sequence). This CDR3 region has 13 residues. The CDR3 is CASSVLAADTQYF. CDR3 coding DNA: TGCGCCAGCAGTGTTTTAGCCGCAGATACGCAGTATTTT.

The V call is TRBV6-1, the J call TRBJ1-4; D possibly corresponds to TRBD1 (5 bases). Deletions cut 2 bases from V and 7 bases from J, with 17 bases between. Germline V gene data show CDR1 as MNHNS and CDR2 as SASEGT. The CDR3 totals 16 residues. As DNA, the CDR3 is TGTGCCAGCAGTGAATACGTCGGGGCGTTTGGTGAAAAACTGTTTTTT. This translates into CASSEYVGAFGEKLFF.

This CDR3 is CASSITPDSLAYEQYF. The DNA of the CDR3 is TGTGCCAGTAGTATCACCCCGGACAGTCTTGCCTACGAGCAGTACTTC. The genes are TRBV19 and TRBJ2-7, with D perhaps TRBD1 (6 bases). CDR3 size: 16 residues. The V end lost 3 bases, the J end lost 2 bases, and 17 bases lay between the germline ends. Germline CDR1 LNHDA, CDR2 SQIVND (reference sequence). The full variable domain, rest sourced from reference TRBV19 and TRBJ2-7, is DGGITQSPKYLFRKEGQNVTLSCEQNLNHDAMYWYRQDPGQGLRLIYYSQIVNDFQKGDIAEGYSVSREKKESFPLTVTSAQKNPTAFYLCASSITPDSLAYEQYFGPGTRLTVT.

J is TRBJ2-3 and V is TRBV6-1; 8 nucleotides line up with TRBD2. Unmatched junction bases numbered 4, after V lost 4 bases and J lost 4 bases. Germline assignment: CDR1 MNHNS and CDR2 SASEGT. The CDR3 has 14 residues. The CDR3 coding sequence is TGTGCCAGCAGTGCGGGACTAGAATCAGATACGCAGTATTTT. Translation gives CASSAGLESDTQYF.

The chain employs TRBV6-1 and TRBJ2-2, with TRBD1 matching 10 bases. This CDR3 contains 15 residues. The junction had 7 bases not matched to a gene; V was cut back by 5 bases and J by 7 bases. Germline CDR1 reads MNHNS; CDR2 reads SASEGT. The CDR3 nucleotides are TGTGCCAGCAGTCCCGGGACAGGGGAAATCGGGGAGCTGTTTTTT. This translates into CASSPGTGEIGELFF.

The genes are TRBV25-1 and TRBJ2-5; D not certain. The J call is in doubt because the DNA end fits TRBJ2-7 better. The CDR3 sequence is 16 residues long. CDR1 and CDR2 from the germline V gene are MGHDK and SYGVNS. The CDR3 coding sequence is TGTGCCAGCTCACCGTCTCCGGGTCAGTACCTCTACGAGCAGTACTTC. Residues: CASSPSPGQYLYEQYF.

V and J are TRBV11-2 and TRBJ1-2; D possibly corresponds to TRBD1 (5 bases). V dropped 3 bases and J dropped 2 bases, with 10 bases sitting between them. Germline V lookup: CDR1 SGHAT, CDR2 FQNNGV. CDR3 length: 14 amino acids. This CDR3 reads CASSFGGANYGYTF. CDR3 DNA sequence: TGTGCCAGCAGCTTCGGAGGGGCAAACTATGGCTACACCTTC.

This chain connects TRBV5-1 to TRBJ1-1; D gene uncertain. This CDR3 is built from 12 residues. Trimming shortened V by 2 bases and J by 4 bases, and 6 bases separated the two germline ends. Germline CDR1 SGHRS, CDR2 YFSETQ. The CDR3 DNA reads as TGCGCCAGCAGCTTCTCTACCACTGAAGCTTTCTTT. It encodes CASSFSTTEAFF.

This chain joins TRBV29-1 and TRBJ2-7; D is perhaps TRBD2 (6 bases). The CDR3 runs to 14 residues. V lost 0 bases and J 0 bases, leaving 9 bases between the germline ends. Germline V lookup: CDR1 SQVTM, CDR2 ANQGSEA. The CDR3 DNA follows: TGCAGCGTTGAAGATGAGGGACTCTCCTACGAGCAGTACTTC. Translated: CSVEDEGLSYEQYF.

The chain employs TRBV4-2 and TRBJ2-5; TRBD2 matches at 9 bases. The end of the DNA fits TRBJ2-7 better, so the J call may be wrong. From germline, CDR1 is LGHNA and CDR2 YNFKEQ. This CDR3 has 15 residues. The chain's CDR3 is CASSQGVAGEGEQYF. CDR3 coding DNA: TGTGCCAGCAGCCAGGGGGTAGCGGGAGAGGGCGAGCAGTACTTC.

V and J are TRBV5-1 and TRBJ2-3; 8 bases fit TRBD1. CDR3 length: 16 amino acids. After removal of 4 bases from V and 6 bases from J, the junction contained 13 bases not matched to a gene. Germline CDR1 and CDR2: SGHRS and YFSETQ. The CDR3 DNA reads as TGCGCCAGCAGCCTGGAGGGCAGGGGGCACGTGGATACGCAGTATTTT. Translation: CASSLEGRGHVDTQYF.

This chain joins TRBV6-4 and TRBJ2-7; D tentatively fits TRBD1 or TRBD2 (6 bases each). Per germline, CDR1 MRHNA and CDR2 SNTAGT. This CDR3 has 17 amino acids. V was pared by 4 bases and J by 6 bases, with 25 bases between. The CDR3 nucleotides are TGTGCCAGCAGTGTCGACGACAGACTGTTTAAGGGGGGCGAGCAGTACTTC. Encoded protein: CASSVDDRLFKGGEQYF.

V gene TRBV27 combines with J gene TRBJ1-1; 9 bases agree with TRBD1. Germline trimming cut 5 bases from V and 1 base from J; bases unmatched to any gene: 11. Germline CDR1 MNHEY, CDR2 SMNVEV (reference sequence). The CDR3 contains 17 residues. The CDR3 sequence is CASSQDPGTGPNTEAFF. Here the CDR3 DNA reads TGTGCCAGCAGTCAAGACCCCGGGACAGGGCCGAACACTGAAGCTTTCTTT.

This chain uses TRBV6-1 with TRBJ1-1; 7 bases fit TRBD1. Losses at the gene ends were 2 bases for V and 5 bases for J; bases not matched to a gene: 2. Germline V gene lookup returns CDR1 MNHNS and CDR2 SASEGT. This CDR3 is 13 amino acids long. The DNA of the CDR3 is TGTGCCAGCAGTGAACAGGGGGGAACTGAAGCTTTCTTT. Protein sequence: CASSEQGGTEAFF.

The CDR3 is CSVGGGSIANNEQFF. In DNA, the CDR3 is TGCAGCGTTGGTGGCGGGAGTATTGCGAACAATGAGCAGTTCTTC. The chain combines TRBV29-1 with TRBJ2-1, with 7 bases aligning to TRBD2. Germline trimming cut 4 bases from V and 5 bases from J; bases unmatched to any gene: 11. Germline CDR1 SQVTM, CDR2 ANQGSEA. The CDR3 has 15 residues.

The gene calls are TRBV7-9 and TRBJ2-5, with D unresolved. The germline V gene encodes CDR1 SEHNR and CDR2 FQNEAQ (reference sequence). Trimming stripped 1 base from V and 5 bases from J, with 11 bases between. The CDR3 length is 14 residues. In nucleotides, the CDR3 is TGTGCCAGCAGCTTAGTCTCTAGAGGCGAGACCCAGTACTTC. It is translated as CASSLVSRGETQYF.